This T cell receptor (beta chain) was sequenced during a study of OX40 agonist ivuxolimab in advanced cancers. Regarding the complete study: Ivuxolimab, which targeted the costimulatory receptor OX40 (CD134), was an agonistic, fully human IgG2 monoclonal antibody. Intravenous ivuxolimab was administered to patients every 2 weeks at six dose levels: 0.01, 0.1, 0.3, 1.5, 3 and 10 mg/kg. Of the approximately 50 dose-escalation patients, hepatocellular carcinoma was present in approximately 20, melanoma in roughly 15, renal cell carcinoma in 9 and head and neck cancer in 9. In the dose-escalation cohort, 70% to 85% of patients were male, and the mean age was approximately 55 years, with a range of 23 to 79. Patients were allowed to have had prior anti-PD-1, anti-PD-L1 or anti-CTLA-4 therapy, and approximately 40% of the dose-escalation patients had previously received checkpoint inhibitors. Partial responses occurred in three dose-escalation patients, of whom one had hepatocellular carcinoma and two had cutaneous melanoma. The point of sequencing TCRbeta in the periphery was to test whether ivuxolimab changed TCR sequence diversity and drove clonal T-cell expansion. The paper covers the monotherapy dose-escalation part of the phase I ivuxolimab trial, which included N ≈ 57 patients. General findings and caveats noted by the study authors: At doses of 0.1 to 3.0 mg/kg, clonal expansion of both CD4+ and CD8+ T cells in blood was seen between baseline and week 6. Partial responders in the 0.1-3.0 mg/kg groups had among the lowest normalized peripheral clonal expansion, especially among CD8+ T cells. The antigen specificity of the clonally expanded peripheral T cells was not determined. On average, CD8+ T cells showed more expanded clones than CD4+ T cells after ivuxolimab. Low levels of normalized T-cell clonal expansion were also seen in some patients who did not respond.

To note about this clone: Its antigen remains unidentified. Base quality data are lacking; no much larger clone is found one base away.

Trimming at the junction amounts to 4 bases on V and 4 bases on J, and the germline ends lie 17 bases apart. From the germline V gene (reference sequence), CDR1 is LNHDA and CDR2 is SQIVND. The CDR3 covers 16 residues, taking in both the cysteine and the phenylalanine. The entry retains the CDR3 DNA only, 48 bases that are in frame from base 1. The trial excluded patients who had a history of autoimmune disease or who were on systemic immunosuppression. Peripheral blood for TCR sequencing was collected from all dose cohorts at baseline, on cycle 4 day 1, and on cycle 7 day 1. Samples were obtained from an open-label, multicenter, first-in-human phase I dose-escalation trial of ivuxolimab. Adults with locally advanced or metastatic melanoma, renal cell carcinoma, hepatocellular carcinoma or head and neck squamous cell carcinoma were enrolled in the trial. CD4+ and CD8+ T cells were sorted separately from peripheral blood before TCR sequencing.

Genomic DNA was extracted from sorted cells for sequencing of the TCRbeta CDR3 region. The immunoSEQ Assay was used for sequencing of TCRbeta CDR3 regions. TCRdb retrieved this table from immuneACCESS and kept in-frame rearrangements only. Not all clones are present; in checked studies, unresolved V genes account for under half, and no reason is known for the remainder. The sample records around 12,000 clones, about 74% of which are singletons. The ten largest clonotypes hold approximately 35% of the sample. This TCR was recovered from an adult with an advanced solid tumor such as melanoma, head and neck, liver or kidney cancer. Sequenced here: CD4+ or CD8+ T cells sorted from blood, sampled in a trial of the OX40 agonist ivuxolimab. Recombination connected TRBV19 to TRBJ2-1, and TRBD2 may be the D gene, going by 5 matching bases. The base sequence is TGTGCCAGTAGTAGCCCCGCGGGCGGGCTATACAATGAGCAGTTCTTC. The translation is CASSSPAGGLYNEQFF.